This T cell receptor (beta chain) was captured in a study of PD-L1 blockade in urothelial cancer. CDR1 is MNHEY and CDR2 is SMNVEV in the germline V gene (reference sequence). The CDR3 length is 15 residues. V shed 5 bases and J shed 5 bases, with 19 bases lying between them. Produced via immunoSEQ multiplex PCR; TCRdb's table is partial and in-frame only. This sample carries about 32,000 clones, 87% of them seen once, and the ten largest clones take approximately 3.7%. The chain has TRBV27 and TRBJ2-7; tentatively, D is TRBD2 (7 bases). This material consisted of PBMCs, taken around atezolizumab (anti-PD-L1) treatment. The origin of this receptor is a man aged 45-65 years with urothelial cancer. The CDR3 sequence is CASSPWAGAVNEQYF. CDR3 DNA sequence: TGTGCCAGCAGTCCATGGGCGGGGGCGGTCAACGAGCAGTACTTC.